This T cell receptor (beta chain) originates from a study of T cell changes during pregnancy in multiple sclerosis. Only in-frame clones appear in the TCRdb table, and some are missing; sequencing was by immunoSEQ multiplex PCR. The profile shows approximately 59,000 clones, under 95% of them singletons. Trimming left V 2 bases short and J 0 bases short, with 3 bases between. Per the germline V gene, CDR1 is SGHDT and CDR2 is YYEEEE. The CDR3 loop spans 12 amino acids. The chain couples TRBV5-6 to TRBJ2-7; no reliable D call. The sequences come from peripheral blood, collected in the third trimester of pregnancy. The receptor comes from a female donor in good health, enrolled as a control in a pregnancy study. The CDR3 sequence: CASSFSSYEQYF. CDR3 coding DNA: TGTGCCAGCAGCTTTAGCTCCTACGAGCAGTACTTC.